A single sample is the source of the 30 T cell receptor beta chains below, sequenced in a study of blood T cell repertoires in COVID-19. Clones were sequenced by immunoSEQ multiplex PCR, and TCRdb holds only the in-frame ones, with some missing. The repertoire holds some 90,000 clones, with 80% to 90% as singletons. Specimen: peripheral blood. The receptors come from a man aged 50 to 59 with acute or convalescent COVID-19.

The chain employs TRBV30 and TRBJ2-3, with TRBD2 matching over 9 bases. The germline V gene has CDR1 GTSNPN and CDR2 SVGIG (reference sequence). CDR3 length: 14 residues. The ends lost 4 bases at V and 5 bases at J; junction bases unmatched: 7. The CDR3 nucleotides are TGTGCCTGGACTGGCGGGGGGGCGTTAGATACGCAGTATTTT. The encoded protein is CAWTGGGALDTQYF. The complete variable domain, with remaining parts taken from reference TRBV30 and TRBJ2-3, reads SQTIHQWPATLVQPVGSPLSLECTVEGTSNPNLYWYRQAAGRGLQLLFYSVGIGQISSEVPQNLSASRPQDRQFILSSKKLLLSDSGFYLCAWTGGGALDTQYFGPGTRLTVL.

This clone was counted a single time. J is TRBJ2-3 and V is TRBV3-1 (or the pseudogene TRBV3-2), with D perhaps matching TRBD1 (6 bases). V dropped 7 bases and J dropped 3 bases, with 14 bases sitting between them. The CDR3 consists of 14 residues. The V gene's germline CDR1 is LGHDT and CDR2 YNNKEL (reference sequence). The CDR3 is CASTPGARTDTQYF. DNA for the CDR3: TGTGCCAGCACCCCAGGGGCGAGAACAGATACGCAGTATTTT.

This rearrangement joins TRBV18 to TRBJ1-2; D possibly corresponds to TRBD1 (5 bases). CDR1 and CDR2 (germline): KGHSH, LQKENI. The V and J ends lost 1 base and 1 base respectively, with 7 bases between them. This CDR3 has 14 residues. The CDR3 loop is CASSPQGFNYGYTF. CDR3 DNA: TGTGCCAGCTCACCACAGGGGTTTAACTATGGCTACACCTTC.

The V call is TRBV4-1, the J call TRBJ1-5; D is ambiguous. Per germline, CDR1 MGHRA and CDR2 YSYEKL. The CDR3 contains 16 residues. Deletions cut 2 bases from V and 0 bases from J, with 11 bases between. The CDR3 region is CASSQTADYSNQPQHF. DNA for the CDR3: TGCGCCAGCAGCCAAACGGCGGACTATAGCAATCAGCCCCAGCATTTT.

V and J are TRBV12-3 or TRBV12-4 and TRBJ2-7, with 8 positions matching TRBD1. The CDR3 length is 13 residues. V gave up 1 base and J gave up 6 bases; unmatched junction bases: 2. CDR3 sequence reads: CASSLGTGSEQYF. The CDR3, as DNA: TGTGCCAGCAGTTTAGGGACAGGGAGCGAGCAGTACTTC.

J is TRBJ1-4 and V is TRBV5-4; a possible D gene is TRBD1 (5 bases). Germline V gene data show CDR1 as SGHNT and CDR2 as YYREEE (reference sequence). The CDR3 loop spans 15 amino acids. Trimming pared 4 bases from V and 5 bases from J, leaving 15 bases between. CDR3 residues: CASSTRDRGNEKLFF. CDR3 sequence (DNA): TGTGCCAGCAGCACGCGGGACCGTGGGAATGAAAAACTGTTTTTT.

This rearrangement joins TRBV5-1 to TRBJ2-1; tentative D call: TRBD2 (5 bases). The CDR3 is 16 residues long. Germline V gene data show CDR1 as SGHRS and CDR2 as YFSETQ. Trimming took off 4 bases at V and 4 bases at J, with 18 bases between the two ends. CDR3: CASSPGLKIGYNEQFF. CDR3 nucleotide sequence: TGCGCCAGCAGCCCTGGACTGAAAATCGGTTACAATGAGCAGTTCTTC.

This clone was seen a handful of times. V usage is TRBV30 and J usage is TRBJ2-4; 11 bases are shared with TRBD2. The CDR3 length is 14 residues. Germline V CDR1 and CDR2: GTSNPN, SVGIG (reference sequence). V was clipped by 3 bases and J by 7 bases; unmatched bases: 5. CDR3 region: CAWRGGLAVNIQYF. CDR3 bases: TGTGCCTGGAGGGGGGGACTAGCGGTGAACATTCAGTACTTC.

V usage is TRBV7-9 and J usage is TRBJ1-2; 7 nucleotides match TRBD1. Per the germline V gene, CDR1 is SEHNR and CDR2 is FQNEAQ (reference sequence). The CDR3 length is 14 residues. V shed 4 bases and J 1 base; nucleotides not matched to a gene: 3. CDR3 bases: TGTGCCAGCAGCTCACAGGGGTTTAACTATGGCTACACCTTC. As protein: CASSSQGFNYGYTF.

The chain carries TRBV6-2 or TRBV6-3 and TRBJ2-1, with TRBD1 identical over 7 bases. With V trimmed by 4 bases and J by 10 bases, 7 bases remained unmatched. This CDR3 spans 13 amino acids. Germline CDR1 is MNHEY and CDR2 is SVGEGT. The CDR3 loop is CASSFGLRGEQFF. As DNA, the CDR3 is TGTGCCAGCAGTTTCGGACTCAGGGGGGAGCAGTTCTTC.

This CDR3 reads CASSKTGLAGEQFF. Written as DNA, the CDR3 is TGTGCCAGCAGCAAAACGGGACTAGCGGGAGAGCAGTTCTTC. This chain links TRBV7-2 with TRBJ2-1; TRBD2 agrees at 13 bases. V trimming: 5 bases; J trimming: 10 bases; junction bases outside the gene matches: 5. Germline V gives CDR1 SGHTA, CDR2 FQGNSA. The CDR3 is 14 residues long.

This clone was counted once. The rearrangement links TRBV3-1 (or the pseudogene TRBV3-2) to TRBJ1-4, with D possibly being TRBD1 (5 bases). CDR1 and CDR2 from the germline V gene are LGHDT and YNNKEL (reference sequence). CDR3 length: 14 amino acids. V shed 1 base and J shed 8 bases, with 11 bases lying between them. CDR3 nucleotide sequence: TGTGCCAGCAGCCAAGTACCTCGGGGGGAAAAACTGTTTTTT. Protein sequence: CASSQVPRGEKLFF.

This chain uses TRBV6-1 with TRBJ2-5; 14 bases line up with TRBD2. Germline V CDR1 and CDR2: MNHNS, SASEGT. Trimming removed 0 bases from V and 5 bases from J; junction bases left unmatched: 5. The CDR3 sequence is 17 residues long. For the CDR3, the DNA is TGTGCCAGCAGTGAAGCGGGGACTAGCGGGGGCTGGGAGACCCAGTACTTC. Protein product: CASSEAGTSGGWETQYF.

This clone showed up just a few times. This sequence joins TRBV18 and TRBJ2-7; TRBD1 is a possible D gene (6 bases). Between the trimmed V and J ends, which lost 3 bases and 4 bases, there was a span of 13 bases. The CDR3 totals 14 residues. The germline CDR1 and CDR2 sequences are KGHSH and LQKENI. The CDR3 spells CASSPGQGKYEQYV. The CDR3 DNA is TGTGCCAGCTCACCGGGTCAGGGGAAATACGAGCAGTACGTC.

This chain uses TRBV11-2 with TRBJ1-2; D gene uncertain. The V gene's germline CDR1 is SGHAT and CDR2 FQNNGV. The length of the CDR3 is 14 residues. Deletions cut 1 base from V and 8 bases from J, with 14 bases between. Here the CDR3 reads CASSLVTVVVGYTF. The CDR3 coding sequence is TGTGCCAGCAGCTTAGTTACAGTGGTAGTCGGCTACACCTTC.

This chain connects TRBV6-1 to TRBJ2-7, with a tentative D call TRBD1 (6 bases). Trimming took off 3 bases at V and 0 bases at J, with 12 bases between the two ends. The CDR3 is made up of 15 amino acids. Germline V lookup: CDR1 MNHNS, CDR2 SASEGT. CDR3 DNA sequence: TGTGCCAGCAGTGAGCCAGGGGCGAGCTCCTACGAGCAGTACGTC. Protein product: CASSEPGASSYEQYV.

The rearrangement links TRBV28 to TRBJ1-2; D is undetermined. The CDR3 is 14 amino acids. CDR1 and CDR2 (germline): MDHEN, SYDVKM. V shed 10 bases and J shed 3 bases, with 18 bases lying between them. The CDR3 loop is CAILGSGVHYGYTF. CDR3 bases: TGTGCCATCCTTGGTTCGGGAGTACACTATGGCTACACCTTC.

This chain joins TRBV19 and TRBJ1-4; D is perhaps TRBD1 (6 bases). CDR1 and CDR2 from the germline V gene are LNHDA and SQIVND (reference sequence). Trimming cost V 9 bases and J 3 bases, with 14 bases left between them. There are 14 residues in the CDR3. DNA of the CDR3: TGTGCCAGCCTAGGGGGTGTGGCTAATGAAAAACTGTTTTTT. Its translation is CASLGGVANEKLFF.

The chain couples TRBV25-1 to TRBJ2-3, with D perhaps matching TRBD1 (5 bases). The CDR3 sequence is 14 residues long. Germline V gene lookup returns CDR1 MGHDK and CDR2 SYGVNS. V gave up 8 bases and J gave up 3 bases, with 15 bases separating them. The CDR3 sequence: CASANIGATDTQYF. CDR3 nucleotide sequence: TGTGCCAGCGCCAATATTGGGGCAACAGATACGCAGTATTTT.

The rearrangement links TRBV7-2 to TRBJ1-1; 9 bases line up with TRBD1. This CDR3 is 14 amino acids long. The V gene end was trimmed by 6 bases and the J gene end by 5 bases; junction bases not matched to a gene: 7. Germline V CDR1 and CDR2: SGHTA, FQGNSA. CDR3 region: CASSLTGGTTEAFF. The CDR3 DNA follows: TGTGCCAGCAGTTTGACAGGGGGAACGACTGAAGCTTTCTTT.

This chain links TRBV19 with TRBJ2-2, with 9 bases lining up with TRBD1. V lost 8 bases to trimming and J lost 4 bases; unmatched junction nucleotides: 8. This CDR3 has 15 amino acids. Germline loops: CDR1 LNHDA, CDR2 SQIVND (reference sequence). CDR3 sequence reads: CASEPGQGSTGELFF. The CDR3 region has the DNA TGTGCCAGTGAGCCGGGACAGGGTAGCACCGGGGAGCTGTTTTTT.

This chain uses TRBV3-1 (or the pseudogene TRBV3-2) with TRBJ2-5; 7 nucleotides line up with TRBD2. Per the germline V gene, CDR1 is LGHDT and CDR2 is YNNKEL (reference sequence). Unmatched junction bases numbered 16, after V lost 1 base and J lost 5 bases. This CDR3 contains 18 residues. CDR3 in amino acids: CASSQVLGSGVSGETQYF. In DNA, the CDR3 is TGTGCCAGCAGCCAAGTACTAGGCAGCGGGGTTTCTGGTGAGACCCAGTACTTC.

The chain combines TRBV28 with TRBJ1-5; D might be TRBD1 (5 bases). CDR3 size: 15 residues. The germline V gene has CDR1 MDHEN and CDR2 SYDVKM. Trimming stripped 4 bases from V and 0 bases from J, with 10 bases between. The chain's CDR3 is CASSSRGSSNQPQHF. CDR3 nucleotides: TGTGCCAGCAGTTCCCGGGGGAGTAGCAATCAGCCCCAGCATTTT. Using reference TRBV28 and TRBJ1-5 for the parts outside the CDR3, the full variable domain is DVKVTQSSRYLVKRTGEKVFLECVQDMDHENMFWYRQDPGLGLRLIYFSYDVKMKEKGDIPEGYSVSREKKERFSLILESASTNQTSMYLCASSSRGSSNQPQHFGDGTRLSIL.

The V and J genes are TRBV3-1 (or the pseudogene TRBV3-2) and TRBJ2-3; no firm D call. CDR1 is LGHDT, CDR2 YNNKEL, per germline (reference sequence). CDR3 length: 12 residues. V lost 0 bases, J lost 8 bases, and 6 bases lay in between. For the CDR3, the DNA is TGTGCCAGCAGCCAAGAACAGAGTACGCAGTATTTT. Protein sequence: CASSQEQSTQYF.

The rearrangement joins TRBV28 to TRBJ1-3; no clear D gene. Germline lookup yields CDR1 MDHEN and CDR2 SYDVKM. The CDR3 spans 11 residues. The germline V and J ends were trimmed by 7 bases and 5 bases, with 6 bases remaining between them. The CDR3 region has the DNA TGTGCCAGCAACACTAGAAACACCATATATTTT. It is translated as CASNTRNTIYF. The entire variable domain, with the rest obtained from reference TRBV28 and TRBJ1-3, is as follows: DVKVTQSSRYLVKRTGEKVFLECVQDMDHENMFWYRQDPGLGLRLIYFSYDVKMKEKGDIPEGYSVSREKKERFSLILESASTNQTSMYLCASNTRNTIYFGEGSWLTVV.

The gene calls are TRBV19 and TRBJ1-2, with a possible D match to TRBD1 (6 bases). Trimming left V 0 bases short and J 3 bases short, with 20 bases between. The V gene's germline CDR1 is LNHDA and CDR2 SQIVND (reference sequence). The CDR3 runs to 18 residues. The DNA for the CDR3 is TGTGCCAGTAGTATAGATCCGTATTTGGACAGCTTCGACTATGGCTACACCTTC. It encodes CASSIDPYLDSFDYGYTF. The full variable domain, completed using reference TRBV19 and TRBJ1-2, is DGGITQSPKYLFRKEGQNVTLSCEQNLNHDAMYWYRQDPGQGLRLIYYSQIVNDFQKGDIAEGYSVSREKKESFPLTVTSAQKNPTAFYLCASSIDPYLDSFDYGYTFGSGTRLTVV.

This chain joins TRBV2 and TRBJ2-7; D is unclear. The CDR3 extends over 15 amino acids. Germline CDR1 is SNHLY and CDR2 is FYNNEI. Trimming stripped 4 bases from V and 4 bases from J, with 17 bases between. The CDR3 loop reads CASSATLPLIYEQYV. The CDR3 DNA sequence: TGTGCCAGCAGTGCTACTCTACCCCTTATTTACGAGCAGTACGTC.

The chain couples TRBV20-1 to TRBJ1-3; a weak D match, TRBD1 (5 bases). Trimming pared 5 bases from V and 9 bases from J, leaving 11 bases between. The CDR3 length is 11 residues. Germline V gives CDR1 DFQATT, CDR2 SNEGSKA (reference sequence). This CDR3 is CSAAGLGTIYF. The DNA of the CDR3 is TGCAGTGCTGCGGGGCTTGGCACCATATATTTT.

Worth noting for this clone: This specimen includes other DNA sequences encoding the same CDR3. J is TRBJ1-1 and V is TRBV12-3 or TRBV12-4; D unclear. CDR3 length: 12 amino acids. V was shortened by 3 bases and J by 2 bases, with 4 bases between the two germline ends. CDR3 amino acids: CASSFGNTEAFF. CDR3 nucleotide sequence: TGTGCCAGCAGTTTTGGCAACACTGAAGCTTTCTTT.

Here the CDR3 reads CASSSTMDYTF. The DNA of the CDR3 is TGTGCCAGCAGTTCCACTATGGACTACACCTTC. The chain recombines TRBV6-6 with TRBJ1-2; the D is unclear. Germline V gives CDR1 MNHNY, CDR2 SVGAGI (reference sequence). V lost 4 bases and J 10 bases, leaving 10 bases between the germline ends. This CDR3 region has 11 residues.